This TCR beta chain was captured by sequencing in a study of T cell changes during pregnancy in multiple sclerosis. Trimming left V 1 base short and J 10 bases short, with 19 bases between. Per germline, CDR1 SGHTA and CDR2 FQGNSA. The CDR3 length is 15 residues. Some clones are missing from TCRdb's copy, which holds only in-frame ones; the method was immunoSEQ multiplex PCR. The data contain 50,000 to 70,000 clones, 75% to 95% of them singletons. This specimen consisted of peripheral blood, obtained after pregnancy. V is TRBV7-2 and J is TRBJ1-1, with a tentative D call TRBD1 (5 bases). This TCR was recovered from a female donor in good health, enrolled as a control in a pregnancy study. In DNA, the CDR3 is TGTGCCAGCAGCTTAGAAATCGGGGCGGGGCGATTAGCTTTCTTT. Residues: CASSLEIGAGRLAFF.